This T cell receptor beta chain was documented in a study of T-cell reconstitution after alpha-beta-depleted transplantation in children. This clonotype was found a few times. The antigen is unknown. Study-level points and caveats: The high TCRbeta diversity at day 60 in some patients came from surviving recipient T cells and thymic progenitors. About two months after transplant, alpha-beta T cells reportedly came from several hundred expanded graft clones. A year had passed since transplant, and T-cell counts and diversity by then came mostly from newly produced T cells.

The TCRbeta library was prepared with unique molecular identifiers. TCRdb analysed the PCR reads with MiXCR anew, one entry per CDR3 protein. This table holds under 850,000 distinct CDR3 sequences, around 13% found once. Germline-derived CDR1 and CDR2 are DFQATT and SNEGSKA (reference sequence). The CDR3 runs 16 residues. V lost 3 bases and J 0 bases, leaving 15 bases between the germline ends. Sequencing used PBMCs, obtained before TCRalphabeta/CD19-depleted stem cell transplant. The receptor's source is a girl aged 2-10 years with congenital amegakaryocytic thrombocytopenia, due to receive a stem cell transplant. The rearrangement links TRBV20-1 to TRBJ2-4; a weak D match, TRBD2 (5 bases). The CDR3 here is CSARVLDRLAKNIQYF. The CDR3 nucleotides read TGCAGTGCTAGGGTACTAGATCGGCTAGCCAAAAACATTCAGTACTTC.